One and the same sample provided the 29 T cell receptor beta chains below, sequenced in a study of CXCR3-negative and CXCR3-positive naive CD8 T cells. Points from the study as a whole: CXCR3-negative naive cells had less hydrophobic TRB CDR3s than did CXCR3-positive naive cells.

Which antigens these TCRs recognize remains unknown. The TRB cDNA libraries were prepared by 5' RACE with UMI labels. With the 5' RACE reads reprocessed, TCRdb shows one record per CDR3 protein and no DNA. This sample contains about 56,000 distinct CDR3 sequences. The source material was naive CXCR3+ CD8+ T cells from blood. The subset denotes: CD45RO-CCR7+CD27+CD95- naive CD8+ T cells expressing CXCR3 (TNR3+). The receptor source for this set is a human donor in good health. Some clones in this sample may be carry-over from other donors' samples.

The chain recombines TRBV7-8 with TRBJ2-3; TCRdb gives TRBD2 as the D gene, but with no DNA this cannot be confirmed. The CDR3 runs 21 residues. In germline, CDR1 is SGHVS, CDR2 FQNEAQ. CDR3 region: CASSLARDELAYPSSTDTQYF.

This chain uses TRBV19 with TRBJ2-1; lacking DNA, the TRBD1 call made by TCRdb goes unchecked. Germline assignment: CDR1 LNHDA and CDR2 SQIVND (reference sequence). The CDR3 loop spans 15 amino acids. This CDR3 is CASSVGQGKVNEQFF. Drawing the rest from reference TRBV19 and TRBJ2-1, the complete variable domain is DGGITQSPKYLFRKEGQNVTLSCEQNLNHDAMYWYRQDPGQGLRLIYYSQIVNDFQKGDIAEGYSVSREKKESFPLTVTSAQKNPTAFYLCASSVGQGKVNEQFFGPGTRLTVL.

V and J are TRBV29-1 and TRBJ1-5; with no DNA, the TCRdb D assignment of TRBD1 cannot be verified. The CDR3 consists of 13 residues. CDR1 and CDR2 (germline): SQVTM, ANQGSEA. The CDR3 here is CSVRQGGGQPQHF.

The V and J genes are TRBV6-5 and TRBJ2-4. The V gene's germline CDR1 is MNHEY and CDR2 SVGAGI. The CDR3 totals 14 residues. The CDR3 is CASRPRTAKNIQYF.

The CDR3: CASSASGGPNYGYTF. The rearrangement links TRBV9 to TRBJ1-2; TCRdb's assignment of TRBD1 cannot be checked, as there is no DNA. CDR1 and CDR2 (germline): SGDLS, YYNGEE. The CDR3 runs 15 residues.

The rearrangement links TRBV7-8 to TRBJ1-2; TCRdb outputs TRBD1, but without DNA this stays unchecked. Germline V gene lookup returns CDR1 SGHVS and CDR2 FQNEAQ. CDR3 length: 14 amino acids. CDR3 sequence: CASSLGGSDYGYTF.

The chain combines TRBV10-3 with TRBJ2-7. Germline V CDR1 and CDR2: ENHRY, SYGVKD. The CDR3 runs 13 residues. The CDR3 here is CAISLDGSYEQYF.

The chain uses TRBV24-1 and TRBJ2-7. The CDR3 consists of 14 residues. Germline CDR1 KGHDR, CDR2 SFDVKD. CDR3 sequence: CATSDLRVRYEQYF.

The chain combines TRBV29-1 with TRBJ1-3; TCRdb outputs TRBD1, but without DNA this stays unchecked. Germline V gene lookup returns CDR1 SQVTM and CDR2 ANQGSEA. The CDR3 loop spans 14 amino acids. The CDR3 region is CSVPGDPNGNTIYF. The full variable domain, completed using reference TRBV29-1 and TRBJ1-3, is SAVISQKPSRDICQRGTSLTIQCQVDSQVTMMFWYRQQPGQSLTLIATANQGSEATYESGFVIDKFPISRPNLTFSTLTVSNMSPEDSSIYLCSVPGDPNGNTIYFGEGSWLTVV.

V and J are TRBV10-3 and TRBJ2-1. The CDR3 has 11 residues. Germline values: CDR1 ENHRY, CDR2 SYGVKD. This chain's CDR3 is CAISESQEQFF.

The chain combines TRBV6-5 with TRBJ2-7. CDR1 is MNHEY and CDR2 is SVGAGI in the germline V gene. The CDR3 sequence is 13 residues long. The CDR3 spells CASRGFISYEQYF.

The chain is built from TRBV7-6 and TRBJ2-3; TCRdb's assignment of TRBD1 cannot be checked, as there is no DNA. Germline assignment: CDR1 SGHVS and CDR2 FNYEAQ. The CDR3 runs 15 residues. The CDR3 sequence: CASSLAGRGLDTQYF.

J is TRBJ2-3 and V is TRBV7-8; TCRdb returns TRBD1, unconfirmable since there is no DNA. Germline V gives CDR1 SGHVS, CDR2 FQNEAQ. This CDR3 is built from 15 residues. This CDR3 is CASSDPGQGTDTQYF.

This chain links TRBV7-2 with TRBJ2-7; TCRdb gives TRBD1 as the D gene, but with no DNA this cannot be confirmed. The CDR3 covers 16 residues. Germline-derived CDR1 and CDR2 are SGHTA and FQGNSA. CDR3 region: CASSPPETGAVYEQYF.

The chain combines TRBV15 with TRBJ1-4. The CDR3 has 16 amino acids. The germline CDR1 and CDR2 sequences are LNHNV and YYDKDF (reference sequence). CDR3: CATSRGAAGAHEKLFF.

The chain is built from TRBV7-2 and TRBJ2-5. Germline CDR1 is SGHTA and CDR2 is FQGNSA. The CDR3 is 17 residues long. CDR3 sequence reads: CASSLPIVGVPQETQYF. Combining the CDR3 with reference TRBV7-2 and TRBJ2-5 gives the whole variable domain GAGVSQSPSNKVTEKGKDVELRCDPISGHTALYWYRQSLGQGLEFLIYFQGNSAPDKSGLPSDRFSAERTGGSVSTLTIQRTQQEDSAVYLCASSLPIVGVPQETQYFGPGTRLLVL.

The chain links TRBV7-9 to TRBJ1-2; TCRdb's D call of TRBD1 is untestable without DNA. Germline CDR1 and CDR2: SEHNR and FQNEAQ (reference sequence). The CDR3 has 17 amino acids. The CDR3 region is CASSLVEGTVLNYGYTF.

The chain recombines TRBV6-5 with TRBJ2-3. The CDR3 spans 14 residues. Germline V gene sequence: CDR1 MNHEY, CDR2 SVGAGI. CDR3 sequence: CASSLYVASDTQYF.

The chain joins TRBV12-3 or TRBV12-4 to TRBJ2-5. The CDR3 sequence is 13 residues long. The CDR3 region is CASSLSGEETQYF.

The gene calls are TRBV7-9 and TRBJ2-5. In germline, CDR1 is SEHNR, CDR2 FQNEAQ (reference sequence). CDR3 length equals 14 residues. The CDR3 protein is CASSLMTSWETQYF.

The rearrangement joins TRBV27 to TRBJ2-1; the D call of TRBD1 rests on TCRdb alone, since no DNA is present to check it. The CDR3 sequence is 14 residues long. The germline CDR1 and CDR2 sequences are MNHEY and SMNVEV (reference sequence). The CDR3 region is CASIGDRGHNEQFF.

J is TRBJ1-2 and V is TRBV20-1. CDR1 is DFQATT, CDR2 SNEGSKA, per germline (reference sequence). CDR3 length: 11 residues. Here the CDR3 reads CSASEEMGYTF.

J is TRBJ2-7 and V is TRBV29-1; as DNA is missing, the TRBD1 call by TCRdb cannot be tested. Germline V lookup: CDR1 SQVTM, CDR2 ANQGSEA. The CDR3 sequence is 14 residues long. CDR3: CSVEGTGEGFEKYF.

The chain recombines TRBV29-1 with TRBJ2-1; TCRdb outputs TRBD1, but without DNA this stays unchecked. Germline V gives CDR1 SQVTM, CDR2 ANQGSEA. The CDR3 sequence is 13 residues long. CDR3: CSVRTGGYNEQFF.

The chain is built from TRBV5-1 and TRBJ2-2; TCRdb reports TRBD1, a call that lacks DNA to check it against. This CDR3 spans 15 amino acids. Germline V gives CDR1 SGHRS, CDR2 YFSETQ. The CDR3: CASSLGQGAIGELFF.

V gene TRBV6-4 combines with J gene TRBJ2-3; the TRBD1 assignment by TCRdb is unverifiable without DNA. This CDR3 region has 14 residues. CDR1 is MRHNA, CDR2 SNTAGT, per germline. CDR3 amino acids: CASSDGQGADTQYF.

The chain links TRBV4-3 to TRBJ1-5. The CDR3 consists of 15 residues. Germline CDR1 LGHNA, CDR2 YSLEER. The CDR3 reads CASSQDRGLEQPQHF.

This rearrangement joins TRBV29-1 to TRBJ2-2. The V gene's germline CDR1 is SQVTM and CDR2 ANQGSEA. The CDR3 is 15 residues long. Here the CDR3 reads CSVAVQTANTGELFF.

The chain carries TRBV12-3 or TRBV12-4 and TRBJ2-5; absent DNA, TCRdb's TRBD1 call cannot be checked. This CDR3 has 13 amino acids. The CDR3 is CASSLGQVETQYF.